Below are 8 T cell receptor beta chains sequenced from a single sample in a study of identical twins. TCRdb re-derived calls from the 5' RACE reads in MiXCR, one entry per CDR3 protein. The sample holds 1.5 million to 2 million distinct CDR3 sequences, about 30% seen once. Sequencing was carried out using cord blood. The receptors were sampled from a newborn girl in good health.

This clonotype has just one count. Germline is not matched at one junction end, which may reflect a read error. The CDR3 spells CASSESPGTNSPPHF. Here the CDR3 DNA reads TGTGCCAGCAGTGAAAGTCCAGGGACCAATTCACCCCCCCACTTT. The chain uses TRBV6-1 and TRBJ1-6; D is possibly TRBD1 (5 bases). The CDR3 runs 15 residues. Germline V gives CDR1 MNHNS, CDR2 SASEGT.

Only a few counts were recorded for this clonotype. The J gene is TRBJ1-2, the V gene TRBV20-1; TRBD1 matches 11 bases. Germline V lookup: CDR1 DFQATT, CDR2 SNEGSKA (reference sequence). V shed 3 bases, J shed 6 bases, and the junction held 6 bases outside the gene matches. The CDR3 covers 14 residues. CDR3 sequence: CSASLRGQGDGYTF. The CDR3 DNA reads TGCAGTGCTAGCCTGCGGGGACAGGGGGATGGCTACACCTTC.

V is TRBV4-2 and J is TRBJ2-3; no firm D call. Germline CDR1 reads LGHNA; CDR2 reads YNFKEQ. CDR3 size: 15 residues. Trimming pared 0 bases from V and 4 bases from J, leaving 11 bases between. CDR3 nucleotide sequence: TGTGCCAGCAGCCAAGATGTGGGTCAGTCAGATACGCAGTATTTT. It encodes CASSQDVGQSDTQYF.

This clonotype has just a few counts. This rearrangement joins TRBV28 to TRBJ2-1, with 10 bases fitting TRBD2. Germline CDR1 MDHEN, CDR2 SYDVKM. This CDR3 spans 15 amino acids. V shed 5 bases, J shed 2 bases, and the junction held 3 bases outside the gene matches. CDR3 in amino acids: CASSMGLAPYNEQFF. CDR3 nucleotide sequence: TGTGCCAGCAGTATGGGACTAGCGCCCTACAATGAGCAGTTCTTC.

This clonotype was detected a few times. This sequence joins TRBV28 and TRBJ2-1; TRBD1 agrees at 9 bases. The CDR3 sequence is 18 residues long. Germline CDR1 and CDR2: MDHEN and SYDVKM. V was pared by 7 bases and J by 2 bases, with 15 bases of the junction left unmatched. CDR3 coding DNA: TGTGCCAGCAACACTCCGATCATCCGGGACAGGGCCTACAATGAGCAGTTCTTC. Encoded protein: CASNTPIIRDRAYNEQFF.

This clonotype came up a few times. Compared with germline, one end of the junction differs, possibly owing to a read error. The chain combines TRBV7-9 with TRBJ1-2, with D uncertain. The CDR3 spans 10 residues. Germline CDR1 is SEHNR and CDR2 is FQNEAQ (reference sequence). CDR3 nucleotides: TGTTCCAGCAGCTTAGGTGACTACACCTTC. It translates to CSSSLGDYTF.

This sequence joins TRBV2 and TRBJ2-1, with D possibly being TRBD2 (5 bases). The CDR3 consists of 16 residues. V lost 7 bases and J 9 bases, leaving 25 bases between the germline ends. The V gene's germline CDR1 is SNHLY and CDR2 FYNNEI. The DNA for the CDR3 is TGTGCCAGCACACGAGGACTCCCCACATTGGGCAGTGAGCAGTTCTTC. It yields the protein CASTRGLPTLGSEQFF.

V usage is TRBV5-6 and J usage is TRBJ2-7; 13 bases align to TRBD2. After removal of 4 bases from V and 5 bases from J, the junction contained 12 bases not matched to a gene. The CDR3 has 17 residues. The germline V gene encodes CDR1 SGHDT and CDR2 YYEEEE. CDR3 nucleotides: TGTGCCAGCAGCCAGAACCCCCCGGGACTAGCGGGAAACGAGCAGTACTTC. Encoded protein: CASSQNPPGLAGNEQYF.